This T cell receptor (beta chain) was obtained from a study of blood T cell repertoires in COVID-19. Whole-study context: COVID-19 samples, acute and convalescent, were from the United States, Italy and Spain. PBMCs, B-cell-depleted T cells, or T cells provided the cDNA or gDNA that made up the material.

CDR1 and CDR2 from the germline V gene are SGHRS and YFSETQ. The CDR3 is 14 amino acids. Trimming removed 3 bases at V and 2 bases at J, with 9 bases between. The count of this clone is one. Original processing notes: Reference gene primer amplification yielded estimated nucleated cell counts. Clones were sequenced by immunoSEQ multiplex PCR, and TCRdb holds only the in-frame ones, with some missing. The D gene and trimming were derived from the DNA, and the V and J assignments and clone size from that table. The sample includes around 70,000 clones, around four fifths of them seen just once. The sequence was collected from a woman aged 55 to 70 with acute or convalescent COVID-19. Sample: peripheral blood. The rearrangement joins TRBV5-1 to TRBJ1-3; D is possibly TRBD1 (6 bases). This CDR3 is CASSSGAAGNTIYF. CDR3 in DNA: TGCGCCAGCAGCTCAGGGGCGGCTGGAAACACCATATATTTT.